This T cell receptor (beta chain) was identified during a study of T cell clonotyping in hematopoietic cell transplantation. TCRdb's table, derived via immunoSEQ multiplex PCR, lists solely in-frame clones and lacks some. This sample carries 26,000 or so clones, approximately 82% of them seen once, and the ten largest clones take around 1.9%. Documented time point: recipient sample about 28 days before transplant, after cytoreduction. This CDR3 is 16 amino acids long. Germline CDR1 reads SGHTS; CDR2 reads YDEGEE. The V segment lost 4 bases and the J segment 4 bases; nucleotides outside the gene matches: 4.

Sequenced here: peripheral blood mononuclear cells, sampled before stem cell transplant. This clonotype was obtained from a man in his forties with acute myeloid leukemia. Some clones in this sample may be carry-over from other donors' samples. The chain couples TRBV5-8 to TRBJ2-1, with 14 bases fitting TRBD2. This CDR3 reads CASSGLAGGWYNEQFF. The DNA of the CDR3 is TGTGCCAGCAGCGGACTAGCGGGAGGATGGTACAATGAGCAGTTCTTC.